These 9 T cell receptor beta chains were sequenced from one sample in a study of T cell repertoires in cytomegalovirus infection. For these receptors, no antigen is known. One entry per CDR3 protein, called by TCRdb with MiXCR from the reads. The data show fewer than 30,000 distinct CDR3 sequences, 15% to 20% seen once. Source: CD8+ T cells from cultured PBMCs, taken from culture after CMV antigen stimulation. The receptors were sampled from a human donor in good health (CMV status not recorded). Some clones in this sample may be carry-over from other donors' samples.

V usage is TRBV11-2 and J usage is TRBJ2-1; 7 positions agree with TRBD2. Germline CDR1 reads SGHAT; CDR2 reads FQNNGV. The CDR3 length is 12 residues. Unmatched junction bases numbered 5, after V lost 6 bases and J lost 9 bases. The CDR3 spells CASRLGGGEQFF. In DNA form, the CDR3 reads TGTGCCAGCAGACTTGGGGGGGGTGAGCAGTTCTTC. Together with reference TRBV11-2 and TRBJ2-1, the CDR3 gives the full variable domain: EAGVAQSPRYKIIEKRQSVAFWCNPISGHATLYWYQQILGQGPKLLIQFQNNGVVDDSQLPKDRFSAERLKGVDSTLKIQPAKLEDSAVYLCASRLGGGEQFFGPGTRLTVL.

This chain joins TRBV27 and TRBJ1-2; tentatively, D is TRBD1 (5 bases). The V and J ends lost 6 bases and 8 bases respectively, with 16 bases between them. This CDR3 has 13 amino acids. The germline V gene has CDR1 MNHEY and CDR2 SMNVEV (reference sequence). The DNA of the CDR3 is TGTGCCAGCAGGGGGGTTGGCCTCGGCGGCTACACCTTC. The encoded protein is CASRGVGLGGYTF.

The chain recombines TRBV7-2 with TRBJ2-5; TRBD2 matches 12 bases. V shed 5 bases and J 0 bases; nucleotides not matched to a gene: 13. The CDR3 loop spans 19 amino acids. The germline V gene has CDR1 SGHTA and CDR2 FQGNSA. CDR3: CASSAQGLAGHQYQETQYF. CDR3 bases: TGTGCCAGCAGCGCACAAGGACTAGCGGGGCATCAATACCAAGAGACCCAGTACTTC.

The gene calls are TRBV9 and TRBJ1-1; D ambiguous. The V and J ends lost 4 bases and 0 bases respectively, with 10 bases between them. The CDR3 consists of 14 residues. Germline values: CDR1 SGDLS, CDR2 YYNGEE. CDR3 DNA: TGTGCCAGCAGCCTCACGGGTATGAACACTGAAGCTTTCTTT. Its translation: CASSLTGMNTEAFF.

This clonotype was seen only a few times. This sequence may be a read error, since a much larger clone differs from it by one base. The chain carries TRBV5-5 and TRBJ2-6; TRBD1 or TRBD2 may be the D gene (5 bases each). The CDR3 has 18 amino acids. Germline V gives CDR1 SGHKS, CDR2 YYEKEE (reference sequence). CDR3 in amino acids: CASSLMQGPFSRANVLTF. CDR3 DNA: TGTGCCAGCAGCTTGATGCAGGGACCCTTCTCTCGGGCCAACGTCCTGACTTTC.

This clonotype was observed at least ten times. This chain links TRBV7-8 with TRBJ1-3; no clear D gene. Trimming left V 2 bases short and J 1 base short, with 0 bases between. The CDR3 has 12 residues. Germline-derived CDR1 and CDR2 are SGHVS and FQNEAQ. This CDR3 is CASSLSGNTIYF. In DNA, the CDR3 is TGTGCCAGCAGCTTATCTGGAAACACCATATATTTT.

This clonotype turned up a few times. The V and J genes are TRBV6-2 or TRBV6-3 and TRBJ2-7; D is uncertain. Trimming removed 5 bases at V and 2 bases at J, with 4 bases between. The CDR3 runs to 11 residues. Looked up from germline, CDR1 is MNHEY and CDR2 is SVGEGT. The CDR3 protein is CASSQTYEQYF. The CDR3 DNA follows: TGTGCCAGCAGTCAGACCTACGAGCAGTACTTC.

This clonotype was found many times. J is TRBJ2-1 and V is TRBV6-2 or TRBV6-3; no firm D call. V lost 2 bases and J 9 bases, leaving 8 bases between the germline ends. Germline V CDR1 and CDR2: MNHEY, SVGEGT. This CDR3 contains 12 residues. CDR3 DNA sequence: TGTGCCAGCAGTTACCTTGGGCTTGAGCAGTTCTTC. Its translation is CASSYLGLEQFF.

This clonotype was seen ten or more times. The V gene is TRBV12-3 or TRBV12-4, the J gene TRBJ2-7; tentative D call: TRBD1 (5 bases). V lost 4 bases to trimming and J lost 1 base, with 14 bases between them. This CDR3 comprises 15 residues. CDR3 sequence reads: CASSSTRVESYEQYF. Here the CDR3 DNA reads TGTGCCAGCAGTTCGACCAGGGTGGAGTCCTACGAGCAGTACTTC.